This passage covers 8 T cell receptor beta chains from one sample sequenced in a study of cytomegalovirus exposure and HLA in healthy donors. PCR primers comprised 60 Vbeta and 13 Jbeta primers. Sequenced by immunoSEQ multiplex PCR; TCRdb stores in-frame clones only, minus some. The data contain about 140,000 clones, about 80% of them singletons. The sequenced sample consisted of PBMCs. Receptor source: a woman between 25 and 40 years old in good health and CMV-seronegative.

The chain employs TRBV5-1 and TRBJ2-5; D is uncertain. Germline V gene data show CDR1 as SGHRS and CDR2 as YFSETQ. Trimming left V 4 bases short and J 0 bases short, with 4 bases between. The CDR3 consists of 12 residues. CDR3 region: CASSPYQETQYF. The CDR3, as DNA: TGCGCCAGCAGCCCGTACCAAGAGACCCAGTACTTC.

The chain uses TRBV9 and TRBJ1-2, with 8 bases identical to TRBD1. V trimming: 0 bases; J trimming: 5 bases; junction bases outside the gene matches: 6. This CDR3 has 15 residues. CDR1 is SGDLS and CDR2 is YYNGEE in the germline V gene. The CDR3 here is CASSVEQGAEYGYTF. CDR3 DNA: TGTGCCAGCAGCGTAGAGCAGGGGGCGGAATATGGCTACACCTTC.

This chain links TRBV19 with TRBJ1-1; the D gene is possibly TRBD1 (5 bases). The germline V and J ends were trimmed by 3 bases and 1 base, with 12 bases remaining between them. This CDR3 has 15 residues. Germline CDR1 is LNHDA and CDR2 is SQIVND (reference sequence). CDR3 in amino acids: CASSIILGGNTEAFF. CDR3 nucleotides: TGTGCCAGTAGTATTATCCTCGGGGGGAACACTGAAGCTTTCTTT.

The chain recombines TRBV10-3 with TRBJ2-7; D might be TRBD2 (6 bases). Per the germline V gene, CDR1 is ENHRY and CDR2 is SYGVKD. V dropped 3 bases and J dropped 5 bases, with 17 bases sitting between them. CDR3 length: 15 amino acids. CDR3 bases: TGTGCCATCAGTGACCCGGGTAGCGGCATCAACGAGCAGTACTTC. This gives the protein CAISDPGSGINEQYF.

J is TRBJ1-2 and V is TRBV5-4; 12 nucleotides match TRBD1. The CDR3 is 17 amino acids. The germline gives CDR1 SGHNT, CDR2 YYREEE (reference sequence). The J segment lost 2 bases and the V segment lost 4 bases, leaving 9 bases of the junction unmatched. The CDR3 DNA reads TGTGCCAGCAGCCGTCCGGGACAGGGGGCCCCCAACTATGGCTACACCTTC. This translates into CASSRPGQGAPNYGYTF.

V and J are TRBV4-2 and TRBJ2-3; TRBD1 might be the D (5 bases). This CDR3 is 16 amino acids long. V gave up 1 base and J gave up 2 bases, with 13 bases separating them. CDR1 is LGHNA, CDR2 YNFKEQ, per germline. CDR3 region: CASSQVGQGVTDTQYF. The CDR3 DNA reads TGTGCCAGCAGCCAAGTAGGGCAGGGCGTCACAGATACGCAGTATTTT.

The chain is built from TRBV2 and TRBJ1-6, with D possibly matching TRBD1 (5 bases). Per germline, CDR1 SNHLY and CDR2 FYNNEI. Trimming shortened V by 4 bases and J by 5 bases, and 15 bases separated the two germline ends. The CDR3 covers 16 residues. This chain's CDR3 is CASSGGPHFNNSPLHF. The CDR3 DNA reads TGTGCCAGCAGTGGGGGCCCTCACTTCAATAATTCACCCCTCCACTTT.

The chain combines TRBV6-1 with TRBJ1-1; D gene ambiguous. In germline, CDR1 is MNHNS, CDR2 SASEGT. Trimming took 6 bases from V and 0 from J, leaving 8 bases between them. This CDR3 is built from 13 residues. CDR3 loop: CASRRAMNTEAFF. The CDR3 DNA reads as TGTGCCAGCAGACGAGCTATGAACACTGAAGCTTTCTTT.